This T cell receptor beta chain was captured by sequencing in a study of human T cells and chemical hapten exposure. Background on the study: The study traced per-sample TCR yield variation mainly to small differences in pooled library volumes.

As for time point: patch test 1, 2 weeks after DPC sensitization. Treatment given: therapeutic diphenylcyclopropenone sensitization with weekly scalp DPC. General study findings and limits: No change in TCRs above 1 in 1000 frequency was produced by DPC sensitization.

The library gave individual cDNA molecules unique molecular identifiers. TCRdb itself ran the RACE reads through MiXCR, one entry per CDR3 protein. The data contain just under 350,000 distinct CDR3 sequences, 5.5% to 8% of them singletons. Comments on this clonotype: Its antigen is not known.

The length of the CDR3 is 17 residues. Germline assignment: CDR1 MGHRA and CDR2 YSYEKL. The V end was cut by 0 bases, the J end by 3 bases, with 17 bases between. The rearrangement joins TRBV4-1 to TRBJ1-1; a possible D gene is TRBD1 (5 bases). Sequenced here: whole blood, sampled in connection with sensitization to the hapten diphenylcyclopropenone (DPC). This TCR came from a woman aged 18-29 years with alopecia areata. Some clones in this sample may be carry-over from other donors' samples. CDR3: CASSQDSGDQFYTEAFF. The CDR3 DNA sequence: TGCGCCAGCAGCCAAGATTCTGGGGACCAATTTTACACTGAAGCTTTCTTT.